These T cell receptor beta chains were read from a single sample in a study of shared clonotypes between healthy human individuals. Clones were sequenced by immunoSEQ multiplex PCR, and TCRdb holds only the in-frame ones, with some missing. The table records over 2 million clones, about 90% of them present only once. What was sequenced was naive CD4+ T cells from PBMCs. The receptors originated from a man younger than 35 in good health. Some clones in this sample may be carry-over from other donors' samples. Each CDR3 is given with its conserved first and last residue. The D gene is left open where the match is weak. Clone sizes are given selectively: once, few, many, or a class where the clone is expanded.

>-|TRBJ1-1|few|TRBV18
CASSPGGVTEAFF
TGTGCCAGCTCACCAGGAGGGGTTACTGAAGCTTTCTTT
>-|TRBJ2-2|-|TRBV29-1
CSVGARGGTGELFF
TGCAGCGTCGGAGCCAGGGGAGGTACCGGGGAGCTGTTTTTT
>TRBD1|TRBJ2-7|-|TRBV5-4
CASSFDRDEQYF
TGTGCCAGCAGCTTTGACAGGGACGAGCAGTACTTC
>TRBD1|TRBJ2-1|-|TRBV5-4
CASSADRGFAYNEQFF
TGTGCCAGCAGTGCAGACAGGGGGTTCGCCTACAATGAGCAGTTCTTC
>-|TRBJ2-2|-|TRBV11-2
CASSLLSGNTGELFF
TGTGCCAGCAGCCTCTTATCCGGCAACACCGGGGAGCTGTTTTTT
>TRBD1|TRBJ1-2|-|TRBV29-1
CSAEEGQGRGYTF
TGCAGCGCGGAGGAGGGACAGGGTCGAGGCTACACCTTC
>-|TRBJ2-3|-|TRBV18
CASSLPQGDTQYF
TGTGCCAGCTCACTCCCCCAAGGAGATACGCAGTATTTT
>-|TRBJ2-7|-|TRBV7-9
CASSPNSGAPYEQYF
TGTGCCAGCAGCCCCAACTCAGGAGCCCCCTACGAGCAGTACTTC
>-|TRBJ2-7|-|TRBV7-3
CASSNSPGVAYEQYF
TGTGCCAGCAGCAACAGCCCGGGCGTCGCCTACGAGCAGTACTTC
>-|TRBJ2-3|-|TRBV7-9
CASSPSTDTQYF
TGTGCCAGCAGCCCATCCACAGATACGCAGTATTTT
>-|TRBJ2-3|-|TRBV6-5
CASKLSRLTDTQYF
TGTGCCAGCAAGTTATCGCGGCTCACAGATACGCAGTATTTT
>-|TRBJ2-7|-|TRBV7-9
CASSRQRQNSYEQYF
TGTGCCAGCAGCCGACAGCGACAGAACTCCTACGAGCAGTACTTC
>TRBD2|TRBJ2-7|-|TRBV7-2
CASSLDRLAGDGEQYF
TGTGCCAGCAGCTTAGATCGCTTAGCGGGAGACGGCGAGCAGTACTTC
>TRBD1|TRBJ2-5|-|TRBV5-1
CASSLGSGGGGSGETQYF
TGCGCCAGCAGCTTGGGGTCAGGGGGCGGTGGATCGGGAGAGACCCAGTACTTC
>TRBD1|TRBJ1-2|-|TRBV28
CASSPRDREYSYGYTF
TGTGCCAGCAGCCCCCGGGACAGGGAGTACAGCTATGGCTACACCTTC
>TRBD1|TRBJ1-1|-|TRBV28
CASSLGQGPFTVNTEAFF
TGTGCCAGCAGTTTGGGACAGGGTCCCTTTACCGTGAACACTGAAGCTTTCTTT
>-|TRBJ2-5|-|TRBV9
CASSVGPQGVETQYF
TGTGCCAGCAGCGTAGGACCCCAGGGAGTGGAGACCCAGTACTTC
>-|TRBJ2-3|-|TRBV12-5
CASGFQGPDTQYF
TGTGCTAGTGGTTTCCAGGGCCCAGATACGCAGTATTTT
>-|TRBJ1-6|-|TRBV5-1
CASSLSGGLNSPLHF
TGCGCCAGCAGCTTGTCTGGGGGACTTAATTCACCCCTCCACTTT
>-|TRBJ2-3|-|TRBV6-5
CASSYSSGVADTQYF
TGTGCCAGCAGTTACTCGAGTGGGGTGGCAGATACGCAGTATTTT
>TRBD1|TRBJ1-5|-|TRBV7-2
CASSQTGRNQPQHF
TGTGCCAGCAGCCAGACAGGGCGTAATCAGCCCCAGCATTTT
>-|TRBJ1-4|-|TRBV19
CASSRGVGANEKLFF
TGTGCCAGTAGTCGTGGCGTTGGGGCTAATGAAAAACTGTTTTTT
>-|TRBJ1-4|-|TRBV9
CASSAGLTLEKLFF
TGTGCCAGCAGCGCAGGGTTGACTCTTGAAAAACTGTTTTTT
>TRBD2|TRBJ2-7|-|TRBV27
CASRSGRFPYEQYF
TGTGCCAGCAGAAGCGGGAGGTTCCCCTACGAGCAGTACTTC
>TRBD1|TRBJ2-3|-|TRBV9
CASSPSPGQAGDTQYF
TGTGCCAGCAGCCCCTCACCGGGACAGGCGGGAGATACGCAGTATTTT
>TRBD2|TRBJ2-3|-|TRBV2
CASTRLAGRGTDTQYF
TGTGCCAGCACAAGACTAGCGGGAAGGGGCACAGATACGCAGTATTTT
>TRBD2|TRBJ2-7|-|TRBV4-3
CASSQELRTSGYEQYF
TGCGCCAGCAGCCAAGAGCTCCGGACTAGCGGCTACGAGCAGTACTTC
>-|TRBJ2-4|-|TRBV2
CASSGESRNIQYF
TGTGCCAGCAGTGGTGAGAGTCGAAACATTCAGTACTTC
>-|TRBJ2-7|-|TRBV29-1
CSVGDKYEQYF
TGCAGCGTTGGGGACAAGTACGAGCAGTACTTC
>-|TRBJ2-7|-|TRBV7-3
CASSRTSQGSYEQYF
TGTGCCAGCAGTCGGACCAGTCAGGGTTCCTACGAGCAGTACTTC
>-|TRBJ1-3|-|TRBV4-3
CASSQDLTEGNTIYF
TGCGCCAGCAGCCAAGATCTGACAGAAGGAAACACCATATATTTT
>-|TRBJ1-1|-|TRBV19
CASTLLSGGTEAFF
TGTGCCAGTACCCTCCTCTCCGGGGGCACTGAAGCTTTCTTT
>-|TRBJ2-1|-|TRBV19
CASSSLPNENNEQFF
TGTGCCAGTAGTTCATTGCCCAACGAGAACAATGAGCAGTTCTTC
>-|TRBJ1-1|-|TRBV6-5
CASSYPPVGTHTEAFF
TGTGCCAGCAGTTACCCTCCCGTGGGCACCCACACTGAAGCTTTCTTT
>-|TRBJ2-2|-|TRBV18
CASSPALPSLNTGELFF
TGTGCCAGCTCACCAGCCCTGCCTAGCCTAAACACCGGGGAGCTGTTTTTT
>-|TRBJ2-3|-|TRBV29-1
CSVSNLADTQYF
TGCAGCGTTTCAAACTTGGCAGATACGCAGTATTTT
>-|TRBJ2-3|few|TRBV5-4
CASSLWTTEDTQYF
TGTGCCAGCAGCCTGTGGACTACCGAAGATACGCAGTATTTT
>-|TRBJ2-6|-|TRBV11-2
CASSLSTAGANVLTF
TGTGCCAGCAGCTTAAGCACCGCTGGGGCCAACGTCCTGACTTTC
>-|TRBJ2-1|-|TRBV18
CASSPGGLAYNEQFF
TGTGCCAGCTCACCCGGCGGTCTGGCCTACAATGAGCAGTTCTTC
>-|TRBJ1-1|-|TRBV28
CASSLPGTVNTEAFF
TGTGCCAGCAGTTTACCCGGGACGGTGAACACTGAAGCTTTCTTT
>TRBD2|TRBJ2-5|-|TRBV9
CASSVGTSGRAWIETQYF
TGTGCCAGCAGCGTAGGGACTAGCGGGAGGGCCTGGATAGAGACCCAGTACTTC
>-|TRBJ1-4|-|TRBV6-5
CASSYSRGNEKLFF
TGTGCCAGCAGTTACTCGCGAGGGAATGAAAAACTGTTTTTT
>-|TRBJ1-1|once|TRBV5-6
CASTLGGGRSEAFF
TGTGCCAGCACCCTGGGGGGGGGAAGAAGCGAAGCTTTCTTT
>-|TRBJ1-5|-|TRBV28
CASSSPRRPYQPQHF
TGTGCCAGCAGTTCCCCCCGCCGACCGTATCAGCCCCAGCATTTT
>-|TRBJ2-7|-|TRBV21-1
CASSKGMAGTYEQYF
TGTGCCAGCAGCAAAGGCATGGCAGGGACCTACGAGCAGTACTTC